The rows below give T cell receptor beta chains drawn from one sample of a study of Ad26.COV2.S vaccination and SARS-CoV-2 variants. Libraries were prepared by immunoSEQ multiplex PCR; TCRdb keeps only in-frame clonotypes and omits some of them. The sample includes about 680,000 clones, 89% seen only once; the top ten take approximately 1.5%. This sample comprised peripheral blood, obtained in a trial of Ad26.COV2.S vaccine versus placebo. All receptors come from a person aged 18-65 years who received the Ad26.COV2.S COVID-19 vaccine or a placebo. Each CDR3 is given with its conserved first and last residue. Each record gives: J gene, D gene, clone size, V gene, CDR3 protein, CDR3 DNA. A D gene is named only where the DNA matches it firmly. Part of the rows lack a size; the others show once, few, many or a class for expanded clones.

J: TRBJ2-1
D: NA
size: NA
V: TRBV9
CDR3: CASSVGGGPSYNEQFF
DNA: TGTGCCAGCAGCGTAGGTGGGGGCCCCTCCTACAATGAGCAGTTCTTC

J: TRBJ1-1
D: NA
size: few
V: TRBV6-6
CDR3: CASSASGREAFF
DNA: TGTGCCAGCAGCGCCTCGGGGCGTGAAGCTTTCTTT

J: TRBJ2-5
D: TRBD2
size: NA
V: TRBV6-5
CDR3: CASSLAGVETQYF
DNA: TGTGCCAGCAGCCTAGCGGGAGTTGAGACCCAGTACTTC

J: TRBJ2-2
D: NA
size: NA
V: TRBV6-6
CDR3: CASSYSATQGIGELFF
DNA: TGTGCCAGCAGTTACTCTGCCACCCAGGGGATCGGGGAGCTGTTTTTT

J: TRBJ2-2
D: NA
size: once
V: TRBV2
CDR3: CASSVALNTGELFF
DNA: TGTGCCAGCAGCGTAGCGCTTAACACCGGGGAGCTGTTTTTT

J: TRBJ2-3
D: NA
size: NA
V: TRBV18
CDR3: CASSPPPTIDTQYF
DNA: TGTGCCAGCTCACCCCCGCCCACGATAGATACGCAGTATTTT

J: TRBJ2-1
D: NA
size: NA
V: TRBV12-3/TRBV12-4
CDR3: CASSRGWAEQFF
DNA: TGTGCCAGCAGTCGGGGTTGGGCTGAGCAGTTCTTC

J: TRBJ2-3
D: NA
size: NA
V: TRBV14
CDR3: CASSHSTDTQYF
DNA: TGTGCCAGCAGCCACAGCACAGATACGCAGTATTTT

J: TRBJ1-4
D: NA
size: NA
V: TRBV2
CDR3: CASLKQFNEKLFF
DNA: TGTGCCAGCCTCAAACAGTTTAATGAAAAACTGTTTTTT

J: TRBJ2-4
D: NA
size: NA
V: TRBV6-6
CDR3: CASSPSVATVGAKNIQYF
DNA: TGTGCCAGCAGTCCCTCCGTGGCGACGGTTGGAGCCAAAAACATTCAGTACTTC

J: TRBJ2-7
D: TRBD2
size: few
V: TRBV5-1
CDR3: CASSLNGGSYEQYF
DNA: TGCGCCAGCAGCCTTAACGGGGGGTCCTACGAGCAGTACTTC

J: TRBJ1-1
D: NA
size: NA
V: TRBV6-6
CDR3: CASSYSGGRGGTEAFF
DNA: TGTGCCAGCAGTTACTCCGGAGGCAGGGGCGGCACTGAAGCTTTCTTT

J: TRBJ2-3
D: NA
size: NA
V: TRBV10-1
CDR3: CASGGAGASTDTQYF
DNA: TGCGCCAGCGGCGGGGCGGGGGCGAGTACAGATACGCAGTATTTT

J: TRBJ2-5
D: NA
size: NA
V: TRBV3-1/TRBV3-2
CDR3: CASSHGTQETQYF
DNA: TGTGCCAGCAGCCACGGGACCCAAGAGACCCAGTACTTC

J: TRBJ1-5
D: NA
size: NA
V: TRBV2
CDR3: CASTNERSQPQHF
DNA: TGTGCCAGCACCAATGAGAGGAGTCAGCCCCAGCATTTT

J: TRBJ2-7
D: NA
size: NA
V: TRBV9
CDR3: CASSVDGGPSYEQYF
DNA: TGTGCCAGCAGCGTAGACGGGGGGCCCTCCTACGAGCAGTACTTC

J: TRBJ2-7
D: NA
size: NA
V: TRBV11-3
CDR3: CASSLSGSSYEQYF
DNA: TGTGCCAGCAGCTTATCTGGGAGCTCCTACGAGCAGTACTTC

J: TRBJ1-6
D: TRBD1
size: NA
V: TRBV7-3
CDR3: CASSSQGGNSPLHF
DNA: TGTGCCAGCAGCTCCCAGGGGGGAAATTCACCCCTCCACTTT

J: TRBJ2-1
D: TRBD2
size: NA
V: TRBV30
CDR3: CAWSGSGRGGNEQFF
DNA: TGTGCCTGGAGTGGAAGCGGGAGAGGGGGCAATGAGCAGTTCTTC

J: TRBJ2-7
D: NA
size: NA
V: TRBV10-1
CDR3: CASSDNIASYEQYF
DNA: TGCGCCAGCAGTGATAATATCGCCTCCTACGAGCAGTACTTC

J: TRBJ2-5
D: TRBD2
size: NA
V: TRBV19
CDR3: CASSIQRGAQETQYF
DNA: TGTGCCAGTAGTATTCAGCGGGGGGCCCAAGAGACCCAGTACTTC

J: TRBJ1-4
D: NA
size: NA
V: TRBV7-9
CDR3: CASSFRATNEKLFF
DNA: TGTGCCAGCAGCTTCAGAGCAACTAATGAAAAACTGTTTTTT

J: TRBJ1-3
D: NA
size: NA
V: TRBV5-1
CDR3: CASSLGGQLSGNTIYF
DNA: TGCGCCAGCAGCTTGGGAGGACAGCTCTCTGGAAACACCATATATTTT

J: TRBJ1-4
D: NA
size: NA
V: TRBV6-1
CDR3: CASSEAVGSPANEKLFF
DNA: TGTGCCAGCAGTGAAGCGGTGGGAAGCCCGGCTAATGAAAAACTGTTTTTT

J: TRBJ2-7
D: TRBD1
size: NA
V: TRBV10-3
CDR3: CAISGPGQGDPYEQYF
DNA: TGTGCCATCAGTGGCCCGGGACAGGGTGACCCCTACGAGCAGTACTTC

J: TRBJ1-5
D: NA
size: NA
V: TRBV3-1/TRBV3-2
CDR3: CASSQGAGRQPQHF
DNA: TGTGCCAGCAGCCAAGGGGCAGGGAGGCAGCCCCAGCATTTT

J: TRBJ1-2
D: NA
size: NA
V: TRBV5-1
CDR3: CASTKTTDNYGYTF
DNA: TGCGCCAGCACTAAAACGACAGATAACTATGGCTACACCTTC

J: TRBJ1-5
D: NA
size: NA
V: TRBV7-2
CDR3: CASSLQQAPGQPQHF
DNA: TGTGCCAGCAGCTTACAACAGGCGCCTGGGCAGCCCCAGCATTTT

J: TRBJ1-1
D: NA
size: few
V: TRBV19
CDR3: CAIMGRNTEAFF
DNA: TGTGCGATTATGGGACGGAACACTGAAGCTTTCTTT

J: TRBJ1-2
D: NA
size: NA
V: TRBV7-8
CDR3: CASSRINYGYTF
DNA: TGTGCCAGCAGCCGTATTAACTATGGCTACACCTTC

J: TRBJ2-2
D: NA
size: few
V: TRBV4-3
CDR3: CASSQEPGANTGELFF
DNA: TGCGCCAGCAGCCAAGAACCGGGGGCCAACACCGGGGAGCTGTTTTTT

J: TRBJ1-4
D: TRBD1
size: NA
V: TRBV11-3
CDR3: CASSERQGATNEKLFF
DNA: TGTGCCAGCAGCGAACGTCAGGGGGCGACTAATGAAAAACTGTTTTTT

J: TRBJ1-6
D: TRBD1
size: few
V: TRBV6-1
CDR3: CASSAGTGVNNSPLHF
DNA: TGTGCCAGCAGTGCCGGGACAGGGGTCAATAATTCACCCCTCCACTTT

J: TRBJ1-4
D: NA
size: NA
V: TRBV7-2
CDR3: CASSRDSTDEKLFF
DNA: TGTGCCAGCAGCCGCGACTCGACGGACGAAAAACTGTTTTTT

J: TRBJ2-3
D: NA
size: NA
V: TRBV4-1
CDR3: CASSQPGKQTDTQYF
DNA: TGCGCCAGCAGCCAACCAGGGAAACAAACAGATACGCAGTATTTT

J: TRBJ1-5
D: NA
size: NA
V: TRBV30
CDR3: CAWSVQANQPQHF
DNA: TGTGCCTGGAGTGTACAGGCAAATCAGCCCCAGCATTTT

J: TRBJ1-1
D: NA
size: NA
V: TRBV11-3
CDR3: CASSSGRNTEAFF
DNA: TGTGCCAGCAGCTCGGGTAGGAACACTGAAGCTTTCTTT

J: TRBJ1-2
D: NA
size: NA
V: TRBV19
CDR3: CASRGREEGGYTF
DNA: TGTGCCAGTAGGGGCAGGGAGGAAGGCGGCTACACCTTC

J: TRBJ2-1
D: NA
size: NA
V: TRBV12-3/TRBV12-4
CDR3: CASSQGGNEQFF
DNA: TGTGCCAGCAGTCAAGGGGGCAATGAGCAGTTCTTC

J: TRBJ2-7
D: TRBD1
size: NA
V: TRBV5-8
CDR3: CASSVGTGGYEQYF
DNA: TGTGCCAGCAGCGTCGGGACAGGGGGCTACGAGCAGTACTTC

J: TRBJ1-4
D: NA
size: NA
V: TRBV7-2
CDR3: CASSPAAGNEKLFF
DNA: TGTGCCAGCAGCCCCGCGGCGGGGAATGAAAAACTGTTTTTT

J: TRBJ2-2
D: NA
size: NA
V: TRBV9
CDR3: CASSMDWGGGELFF
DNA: TGTGCCAGCAGTATGGACTGGGGAGGCGGGGAGCTGTTTTTT

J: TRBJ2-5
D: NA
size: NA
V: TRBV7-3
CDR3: CASSLSSGAGETQYF
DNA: TGTGCCAGCAGCCTCAGCTCAGGGGCGGGAGAGACCCAGTACTTC

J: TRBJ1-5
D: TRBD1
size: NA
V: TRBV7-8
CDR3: CASSVLPGQGNQPQHF
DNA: TGTGCCAGCAGCGTACTACCGGGACAGGGGAATCAGCCCCAGCATTTT

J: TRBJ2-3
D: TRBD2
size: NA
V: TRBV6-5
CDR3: CASSRTSGGAPTQYF
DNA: TGTGCCAGCAGCCGAACTAGCGGGGGGGCCCCTACGCAGTATTTT

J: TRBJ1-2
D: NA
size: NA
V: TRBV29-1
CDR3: CSVERAGDYGYTF
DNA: TGCAGCGTTGAAAGGGCAGGGGATTATGGCTACACCTTC

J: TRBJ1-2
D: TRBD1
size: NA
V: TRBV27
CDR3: CASSSPPGQGSGYTF
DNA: TGTGCCAGCAGTTCCCCTCCGGGACAGGGCTCTGGCTACACCTTC

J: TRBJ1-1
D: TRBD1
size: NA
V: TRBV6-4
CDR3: CASKSRWDRVAEAFF
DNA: TGTGCCAGCAAATCCCGGTGGGACAGGGTTGCTGAAGCTTTCTTT

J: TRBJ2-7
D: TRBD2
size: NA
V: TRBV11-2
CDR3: CASSGLANQGEQYF
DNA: TGTGCCAGCAGCGGACTAGCGAACCAGGGCGAGCAGTACTTC

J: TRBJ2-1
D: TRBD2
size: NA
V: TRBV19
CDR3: CASSIIGLAGGHEYNEQFF
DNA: TGTGCCAGTAGTATAATCGGACTAGCGGGGGGGCACGAGTACAATGAGCAGTTCTTC

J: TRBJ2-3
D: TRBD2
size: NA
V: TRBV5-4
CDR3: CASSMPPSGRTHTDTQYF
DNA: TGTGCCAGCAGCATGCCTCCTAGCGGGAGGACCCATACAGATACGCAGTATTTT

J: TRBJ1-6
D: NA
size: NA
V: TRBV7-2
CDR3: CASSVGQPTSPLHF
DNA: TGTGCCAGCAGCGTCGGACAGCCTACGTCACCCCTCCACTTT

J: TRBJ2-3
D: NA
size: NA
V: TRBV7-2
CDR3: CASSFRVDTQYF
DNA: TGTGCCAGCAGCTTCAGGGTTGATACGCAGTATTTT

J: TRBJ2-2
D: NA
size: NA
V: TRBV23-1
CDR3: CASSQRNRVNTGELFF
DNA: TGCGCCAGCAGTCAGAGGAATAGGGTGAACACCGGGGAGCTGTTTTTT

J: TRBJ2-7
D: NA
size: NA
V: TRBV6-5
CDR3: CASSHGTVSYEQYF
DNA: TGTGCCAGCAGTCACGGGACGGTCTCCTACGAGCAGTACTTC